The 24 T cell receptor beta chains below were found in one sample sequenced in a study of cytomegalovirus exposure and HLA in healthy donors. 13 Jbeta primers and 60 Vbeta primers were used for the PCR. The table came from immunoSEQ multiplex PCR; TCRdb's copy has only in-frame clones and leaves some out. Found here are about 170,000 clones, less than 90% of them singletons; the top ten hold around 4.4%. Sequenced material: PBMCs. These receptors were collected from a woman aged 45-59 years in good health and CMV-seropositive.

V and J are TRBV7-2 and TRBJ2-7; the match to TRBD2 covers 14 bases. CDR1 and CDR2 from the germline V gene are SGHTA and FQGNSA. The CDR3 consists of 16 residues. J gave up 1 base and V 6 bases, and 5 bases lay outside the gene matches. Here the CDR3 reads CASSMGLAGDSYEQYF. The CDR3 coding sequence is TGTGCCAGCAGTATGGGACTAGCGGGGGATTCCTACGAGCAGTACTTC.

In its sample, this clone was seen a few times. The chain has TRBV4-1 and TRBJ2-7; 9 positions agree with TRBD2. The CDR3 spans 14 residues. V lost 1 base and J lost 7; bases outside the gene matches: 5. CDR1 is MGHRA and CDR2 is YSYEKL in the germline V gene. The CDR3 nucleotides read TGCGCCAGCAGCCAAGCTAGCGGGGCCTGGGAGCAGTACTTC. Protein sequence: CASSQASGAWEQYF.

The DNA for the CDR3 is TGCAGCGCCTGGAAACAGGGATGGATTGAAGCTTTCTTT. Translation gives CSAWKQGWIEAFF. This chain joins TRBV29-1 and TRBJ1-1, with D possibly being TRBD1 (6 bases). CDR3 size: 13 residues. Trimming stripped 7 bases from V and 7 bases from J, with 19 bases between. Germline CDR1 is SQVTM and CDR2 is ANQGSEA.

V gene TRBV7-3 combines with J gene TRBJ2-1; 8 positions match TRBD2. CDR1 is SGHTA and CDR2 is FQGTGA in the germline V gene. The V segment lost 6 bases and the J segment 9 bases; nucleotides outside the gene matches: 7. The CDR3 spans 13 residues. Written as DNA, the CDR3 is TGTGCCAGCAGGCACGAGCGGGAGCGTGAGCAGTTCTTC. Protein product: CASRHEREREQFF. Drawing the rest from reference TRBV7-3 and TRBJ2-1, the complete variable domain is GAGVSQTPSNKVTEKGKYVELRCDPISGHTALYWYRQSLGQGPEFLIYFQGTGAADDSGLPNDRFFAVRPEGSVSTLKIQRTERGDSAVYLCASRHEREREQFFGPGTRLTVL.

Remarks on this clone: Compared with germline, one end of the junction differs, possibly owing to a read error. The chain uses TRBV7-9 and TRBJ2-1, with TRBD1 matching over 8 bases. The CDR3 totals 14 residues. CDR1 is SEHNR, CDR2 FQNEAQ, per germline (reference sequence). The CDR3, as DNA: TGTTCCAGCAGCTCGGACAGGGCAGGAAATGAGCAGTTCTTC. Its protein is CSSSSDRAGNEQFF.

V gene TRBV5-1 combines with J gene TRBJ1-1, with 8 bases that match TRBD1. V shed 4 bases and J 10 bases; nucleotides not matched to a gene: 3. This CDR3 has 11 amino acids. Germline CDR1 SGHRS, CDR2 YFSETQ. CDR3: CASSGGTGAFF. The CDR3 DNA reads TGCGCCAGCAGCGGAGGGACAGGAGCTTTCTTT.

The rearrangement uses TRBV18 and TRBJ1-2; TRBD1 matches at 8 bases. CDR3 length: 17 amino acids. Germline V lookup: CDR1 KGHSH, CDR2 LQKENI. V dropped 3 bases and J dropped 5; count of bases not matched to a gene: 14. The CDR3 DNA reads as TGTGCCAGCTCACCCGTACCCGGGACAGGAGTAGGTTATGGCTACACCTTC. As protein: CASSPVPGTGVGYGYTF. The complete variable domain, with remaining parts taken from reference TRBV18 and TRBJ1-2, reads NAGVMQNPRHLVRRRGQEARLRCSPMKGHSHVYWYRQLPEEGLKFMVYLQKENIIDESGMPKERFSAEFPKEGPSILRIQQVVRGDSAAYFCASSPVPGTGVGYGYTFGSGTRLTVV.

The chain combines TRBV5-1 with TRBJ1-2; 7 positions match TRBD1. Trimming cost V 9 bases and J 1 base; bases outside gene matches: 9. Germline V CDR1 and CDR2: SGHRS, YFSETQ. The CDR3 is made up of 14 amino acids. As DNA, the CDR3 is TGCGCCACCCGACTTGACAGGGTTAACTATGGCTACACCTTC. As protein: CATRLDRVNYGYTF.

V and J are TRBV25-1 and TRBJ1-2; a possible D gene is TRBD1 (5 bases). The CDR3 runs 15 residues. Trimming shortened V by 0 bases and J by 4 bases, and 12 bases separated the two germline ends. Germline V gene lookup returns CDR1 MGHDK and CDR2 SYGVNS. This chain's CDR3 is CASSEYGGSSYGYTF. For the CDR3, the DNA is TGTGCCAGCAGTGAATATGGGGGGTCTAGCTATGGCTACACCTTC.

The rearrangement uses TRBV4-1 and TRBJ2-7; TRBD2 matches 11 bases. CDR1 MGHRA and CDR2 YSYEKL come from the germline V gene. V was pared by 2 bases and J by 8 bases, with 11 bases of the junction left unmatched. The CDR3 is made up of 16 amino acids. CDR3 sequence (DNA): TGCGCCAGCAGCCAAATGCACGCCGGGACTAGCGGCAAGCAGTACTTC. Protein: CASSQMHAGTSGKQYF.

With respect to this clone: One end of the junction varies from germline; a read error may be responsible. CDR3 coding DNA: TGTTCCAGCAGCTCGCCGGGGCCAGGGGGCACTGAAGCTTTCTTT. It encodes CSSSSPGPGGTEAFF. The chain carries TRBV7-9 and TRBJ1-1; 7 positions agree with TRBD1. The CDR3 contains 15 residues. Germline CDR1 is SEHNR and CDR2 is FQNEAQ (reference sequence). Drawing the rest from reference TRBV7-9 and TRBJ1-1, the complete variable domain is DTGVSQNPRHKITKRGQNVTFRCDPISEHNRLYWYRQTLGQGPEFLTYFQNEAQLEKSRLLSDRFSAERPKGSFSTLEIQRTEQGDSAMYLCSSSSPGPGGTEAFFGQGTRLTVV.

The chain has TRBV9 and TRBJ2-1; tentatively, D is TRBD2 (5 bases). Per germline, CDR1 SGDLS and CDR2 YYNGEE. The CDR3 has 16 residues. Trimming removed 3 bases from V and 6 bases from J, with 19 bases in between. DNA of the CDR3: TGTGCCAGCAGCGCCCGAATAGCGACCTGGGGCAATGAGCAGTTCTTC. Protein product: CASSARIATWGNEQFF.

This sequence joins TRBV19 and TRBJ2-3; 8 positions agree with TRBD1. The CDR3 loop spans 16 amino acids. CDR1 and CDR2 (germline): LNHDA, SQIVND (reference sequence). V lost 3 bases and J lost 6; bases outside the gene matches: 11. The CDR3 DNA reads as TGTGCCAGTAGTATGCCCAGGGGGCGGTCGCCGGATACGCAGTATTTT. This encodes CASSMPRGRSPDTQYF.

The chain combines TRBV7-2 with TRBJ2-5; D perhaps matches TRBD2 (6 bases). The DNA end is a closer match to TRBJ2-7, so the J assignment may be wrong. CDR3 length: 13 residues. In germline, CDR1 is SGHTA, CDR2 FQGNSA. CDR3 DNA sequence: TGTGCCAGCAGCTTAGGGGCGGGGTACGAGCAGTACTTC. Its translation: CASSLGAGYEQYF.

This clone was seen once. In DNA, the CDR3 is TGTGCCAGCAGCTTGACTAGTGAGAAAAACATTCAGTACTTC. Its protein product is CASSLTSEKNIQYF. The chain couples TRBV7-9 to TRBJ2-4; D might be TRBD2 (6 bases). V gave up 3 bases and J gave up 4 bases, with 10 bases separating them. The CDR3 spans 14 residues. Germline V CDR1 and CDR2: SEHNR, FQNEAQ (reference sequence). The whole variable domain, remainder taken from reference TRBV7-9 and TRBJ2-4, is DTGVSQNPRHKITKRGQNVTFRCDPISEHNRLYWYRQTLGQGPEFLTYFQNEAQLEKSRLLSDRFSAERPKGSFSTLEIQRTEQGDSAMYLCASSLTSEKNIQYFGAGTRLSVL.

This clone showed up just once. The J gene is TRBJ2-1, the V gene TRBV7-9; 8 bases map to TRBD2. The CDR3 extends over 16 amino acids. The V gene end was trimmed by 5 bases and the J gene end by 2 bases; junction bases not matched to a gene: 8. Looked up from germline, CDR1 is SEHNR and CDR2 is FQNEAQ (reference sequence). CDR3 DNA: TGTGCCAGCAGCCACCGACTAGCGCGGACCTACAATGAGCAGTTCTTC. This gives the protein CASSHRLARTYNEQFF.

CDR3 sequence: CASSYEGAGGYTF. The CDR3 bases are TGTGCCAGCAGTTACGAGGGGGCCGGTGGCTACACCTTC. V and J are TRBV6-6 and TRBJ1-2; TRBD1 agrees at 7 bases. With V trimmed by 2 bases and J by 7 bases, 4 bases remained unmatched. Germline V gives CDR1 MNHNY, CDR2 SVGAGI (reference sequence). The length of the CDR3 is 13 residues.

The chain recombines TRBV29-1 with TRBJ2-7; 10 bases map to TRBD1. This CDR3 comprises 15 residues. Germline V gives CDR1 SQVTM, CDR2 ANQGSEA. With 2 bases clipped from V and 3 bases from J, the junction kept 7 bases outside the gene matches. CDR3 residues: CSVEIRGQGLYEQYF. DNA of the CDR3: TGCAGCGTTGAAATAAGGGGACAGGGGCTCTACGAGCAGTACTTC.

The J gene is TRBJ1-1, the V gene TRBV19, with a tentative D call TRBD1 (5 bases). The CDR3 loop spans 13 amino acids. Trimming pared 4 bases from V and 3 bases from J, leaving 9 bases between. Germline V gene sequence: CDR1 LNHDA, CDR2 SQIVND (reference sequence). The CDR3 DNA reads TGTGCCAGTAGTACAGGGTGGGACACTGAAGCTTTCTTT. This gives the protein CASSTGWDTEAFF.

The chain is built from TRBV4-3 and TRBJ2-6; 10 bases fit TRBD2. With V trimmed by 1 base and J by 0 bases, 6 bases remained unmatched. This CDR3 is 19 amino acids long. From germline, CDR1 is LGHNA and CDR2 YSLEER. DNA for the CDR3: TGCGCCAGCAGCCAAGTGGGGCTAGCGGGGGTCTCTGGGGCCAACGTCCTGACTTTC. Protein sequence: CASSQVGLAGVSGANVLTF.

The chain joins TRBV9 to TRBJ2-6, with 7 bases identical to TRBD1. Germline V lookup: CDR1 SGDLS, CDR2 YYNGEE. Germline trimming cut 4 bases from V and 0 bases from J; bases unmatched to any gene: 4. The CDR3 is 16 amino acids. In nucleotides, the CDR3 is TGTGCCAGCAGCTCGGACAGGAGCTCTGGGGCCAACGTCCTGACTTTC. This sequence encodes CASSSDRSSGANVLTF.

The chain has TRBV5-1 and TRBJ1-1; D call uncertain. V dropped 3 bases and J dropped 5 bases, with 5 bases sitting between them. The CDR3 is 11 residues long. Germline CDR1 SGHRS, CDR2 YFSETQ. In DNA, the CDR3 is TGCGCCAGCAGCTCTAAAACTGAAGCTTTCTTT. Its translation: CASSSKTEAFF.

In its sample, this clone was seen a few times. This chain connects TRBV7-2 to TRBJ2-4; D is possibly TRBD1 (6 bases). The CDR3 length is 13 residues. Trimming left V 0 bases short and J 15 bases short, with 15 bases between. Germline V gene data show CDR1 as SGHTA and CDR2 as FQGNSA. CDR3 DNA: TGTGCCAGCAGCTTAGCGCCACAGGGTGTCGTGTACTTC. Its protein product is CASSLAPQGVVYF.

The CDR3 is CASSLVLAEGTDTQYF. Here the CDR3 DNA reads TGCGCCAGCAGCTTGGTTCTAGCGGAAGGCACAGATACGCAGTATTTT. The chain uses TRBV5-1 and TRBJ2-3, with 7 bases lining up with TRBD2. The CDR3 loop spans 16 amino acids. The germline CDR1 and CDR2 sequences are SGHRS and YFSETQ. V was pared by 0 bases and J by 1 base, with 5 bases of the junction left unmatched.